The T cell receptor beta chain described here comes from a study of radiation and T cells in renal cell carcinoma. This clone appeared a few times. Its specificity is not known. Libraries were prepared by immunoSEQ multiplex PCR; TCRdb keeps only in-frame clonotypes and omits some of them. Seen here are some 150,000 clones, roughly 87% observed once, and the top ten hold around 13%. Described time point: blood 2 weeks post-SBRT. Described treatment: 15 Gy SBRT to primary tumor, nephrectomy 4 weeks later. General observations from the study: In blood, top tumor clones expanded by 2 weeks, shrinking by 4. No pretreatment tumor biopsies were available for baseline clonotypes.

The CDR3 has 15 amino acids. Trimming removed 3 bases from V and 4 bases from J; junction bases left unmatched: 1. In germline, CDR1 is KGHSH, CDR2 LQKENI. The chain employs TRBV18 and TRBJ2-1; 12 bases fit TRBD1. The clonotype comes from a woman between 45 and 60 years old with renal cell carcinoma. The sequencing here drew on blood, taken from a patient whose treatment included radiotherapy and nephrectomy. CDR3 in amino acids: CASSPGQGAYNEQFF. In DNA form, the CDR3 reads TGTGCCAGCTCACCGGGACAGGGGGCGTACAATGAGCAGTTCTTC.